This T cell receptor beta chain was sequenced in a study of T cell responses to AZD1222 COVID-19 vaccine. The method was immunoSEQ multiplex PCR; TCRdb's version includes in-frame clones alone and lacks a portion of them. The sample carries approximately 100,000 clones, 85% to 90% recorded once. Turning to this clone: Its cognate antigen is unknown.

V shed 4 bases and J 4 bases; nucleotides not matched to a gene: 11. The germline V gene encodes CDR1 LGHDT and CDR2 YNNKEL (reference sequence). The CDR3 runs 16 residues. Notes on the study in general: Most donors were white British and more were female, and clonal diversity was possibly underestimated. No day 14 peak samples; only post-peak repertoires were characterized.

The sequenced sample was peripheral blood, obtained on day 0 of AZD1222 vaccination. The source is an adult in good health. The chain has TRBV3-1 (or the pseudogene TRBV3-2) and TRBJ2-3; TRBD1 matches at 7 bases. This CDR3 reads CASSPSALGQSDTQYF. CDR3 in DNA: TGTGCCAGCAGCCCAAGCGCCTTGGGACAGTCAGATACGCAGTATTTT.